The clone carrying this T cell receptor (beta chain) was recorded a few times. The length of the CDR3 is 14 residues. Germline CDR1 and CDR2: MNHEY and SVGAGI. Trimming removed 3 bases from V and 11 bases from J; junction bases left unmatched: 7. TCRdb fed the 5' RACE reads into MiXCR, producing one record per CDR3 protein. Of approximately 8,800 distinct CDR3 sequences listed, 52% are singletons. The chain combines TRBV6-5 with TRBJ1-6; the match to TRBD1 covers 7 bases. The sequence derives from a female donor with breast cancer. What was sequenced was memory CD4+ T cells sorted from a lymph node. Sample subset: memory CD4+ T cells, CD4+CD45RO+CD25-. The CDR3 reads CASSYRTGETPLHF. The CDR3, as DNA: TGTGCCAGCAGTTATAGGACAGGAGAAACACCCCTCCACTTT.